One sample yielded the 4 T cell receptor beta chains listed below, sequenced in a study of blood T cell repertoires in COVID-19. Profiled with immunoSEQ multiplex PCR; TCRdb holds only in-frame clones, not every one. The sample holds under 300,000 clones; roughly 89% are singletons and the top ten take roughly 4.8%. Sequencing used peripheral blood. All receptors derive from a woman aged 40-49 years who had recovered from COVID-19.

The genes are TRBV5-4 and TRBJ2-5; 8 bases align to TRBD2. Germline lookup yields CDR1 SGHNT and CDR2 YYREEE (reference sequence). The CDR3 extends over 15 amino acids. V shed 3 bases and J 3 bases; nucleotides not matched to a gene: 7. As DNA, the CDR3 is TGTGCCAGCAGCTCAACTAGCGGCCCAAAAGAGACCCAGTACTTC. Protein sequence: CASSSTSGPKETQYF.

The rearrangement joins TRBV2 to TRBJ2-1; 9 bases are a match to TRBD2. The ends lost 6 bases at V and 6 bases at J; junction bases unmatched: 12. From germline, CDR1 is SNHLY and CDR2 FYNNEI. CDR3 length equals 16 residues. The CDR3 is CASSHFSASGINEQFF. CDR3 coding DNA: TGTGCCAGCAGCCACTTTTCGGCTAGCGGGATCAATGAGCAGTTCTTC.

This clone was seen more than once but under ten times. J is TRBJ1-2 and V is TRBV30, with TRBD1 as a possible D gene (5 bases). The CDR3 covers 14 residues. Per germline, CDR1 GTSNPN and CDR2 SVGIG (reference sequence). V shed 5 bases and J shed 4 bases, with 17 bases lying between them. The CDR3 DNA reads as TGTGCCTGGGCGCGCGAAGACAGCATCTATGGCTACACCTTC. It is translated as CAWAREDSIYGYTF. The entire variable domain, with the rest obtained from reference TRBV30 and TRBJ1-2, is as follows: SQTIHQWPATLVQPVGSPLSLECTVEGTSNPNLYWYRQAAGRGLQLLFYSVGIGQISSEVPQNLSASRPQDRQFILSSKKLLLSDSGFYLCAWAREDSIYGYTFGSGTRLTVV.

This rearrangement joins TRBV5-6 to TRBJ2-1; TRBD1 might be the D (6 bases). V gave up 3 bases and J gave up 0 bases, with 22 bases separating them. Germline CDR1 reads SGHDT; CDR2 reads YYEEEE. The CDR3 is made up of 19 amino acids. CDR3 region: CASSYNTGQLESSYNEQFF. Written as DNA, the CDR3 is TGTGCCAGCAGCTATAATACGGGACAACTAGAGAGCTCCTACAATGAGCAGTTCTTC.